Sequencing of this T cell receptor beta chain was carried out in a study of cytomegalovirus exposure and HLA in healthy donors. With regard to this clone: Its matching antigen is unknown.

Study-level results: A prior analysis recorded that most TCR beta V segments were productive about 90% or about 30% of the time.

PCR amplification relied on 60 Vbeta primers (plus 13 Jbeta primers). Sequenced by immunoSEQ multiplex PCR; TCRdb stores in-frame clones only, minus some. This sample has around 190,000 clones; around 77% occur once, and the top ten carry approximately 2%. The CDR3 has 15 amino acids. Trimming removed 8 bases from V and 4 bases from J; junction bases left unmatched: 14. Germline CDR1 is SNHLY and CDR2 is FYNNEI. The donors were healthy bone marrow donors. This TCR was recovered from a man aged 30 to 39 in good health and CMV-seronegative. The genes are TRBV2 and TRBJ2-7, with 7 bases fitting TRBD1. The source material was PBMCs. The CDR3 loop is CASLEMGQLWYEQYF. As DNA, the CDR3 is TGTGCCAGCCTCGAAATGGGACAGCTTTGGTACGAGCAGTACTTC.